This T cell receptor gamma chain was captured by sequencing in a study of γδ T cells in repeated Plasmodium falciparum infection. This CDR3 spans 15 amino acids. CDR1 is GITISATS, CDR2 ISYDGTV, per germline (reference sequence). The junction had 7 bases not matched to a gene; V was cut back by 0 bases and J by 2 bases. This clone was detected ten times or more. This may be a read error: a much more frequent sequence differs by one nucleotide. TCRdb called clones from the multiplex PCR reads again using CATT. Of 27,000 or so gamma-chain clones in the sample, over 1.1% were seen once. Vgamma9/Vdelta2+ and Vdelta2-negative gammadelta T cells were flow-sorted from PBMC for bulk sequencing.

V usage is TRGV9 and J usage is TRGJ1 or TRGJ2. The J gene was missing in TCRdb and was found by matching the end of the DNA to germline. This TCR derives from a pool of human donors (malaria-infected and uninfected, not separated). Input material: gamma-delta T cells from blood. CDR3 sequence: CALWEVLGDYYKKLF. CDR3 in DNA: TGTGCCTTGTGGGAGGTGCTGGGGGATTATTATAAGAAACTCTTT.